These 19 T cell receptor beta chains were sequenced from one sample in a study of blood T cell repertoires in COVID-19. Profiled with immunoSEQ multiplex PCR; TCRdb holds only in-frame clones, not every one. Of some 520,000 clones listed, roughly nine tenths were seen once; the top ten hold about 0.91%. What was sequenced was peripheral blood. The receptors were gathered from a man between 18 and 29 years old with COVID-19, enrolled during active disease.

The genes are TRBV6-1 and TRBJ2-5, with D unresolved. Deletions cut 3 bases from V and 2 bases from J, with 4 bases between. Germline V CDR1 and CDR2: MNHNS, SASEGT. The CDR3 loop spans 12 amino acids. The CDR3 sequence: CASSDTQETQYF. In nucleotides, the CDR3 is TGTGCCAGCAGTGACACTCAAGAGACCCAGTACTTC.

This clone was found once. The chain recombines TRBV11-2 with TRBJ1-4, with 10 bases identical to TRBD1. Germline assignment: CDR1 SGHAT and CDR2 FQNNGV. The trim removed 4 bases at V and 7 bases at J, leaving 6 bases unmatched. The CDR3 runs 15 residues. The CDR3 sequence is CASSSTGGAVEKLFF. The CDR3 bases are TGTGCCAGCAGCTCGACAGGGGGCGCGGTTGAAAAACTGTTTTTT.

The rearrangement uses TRBV19 and TRBJ2-4; 7 positions match TRBD1. With V trimmed by 3 bases and J by 8 bases, 7 bases remained unmatched. The germline CDR1 and CDR2 sequences are LNHDA and SQIVND (reference sequence). The CDR3 is 14 residues long. CDR3 sequence reads: CASSIKGAADIQYF. The CDR3 DNA sequence: TGTGCCAGTAGTATCAAGGGGGCTGCGGACATTCAGTACTTC.

This chain links TRBV27 with TRBJ2-3, with D maybe TRBD2 (6 bases). This CDR3 is 15 amino acids long. Deletions cut 5 bases from V and 1 base from J, with 13 bases between. Germline lookup yields CDR1 MNHEY and CDR2 SMNVEV (reference sequence). The CDR3 here is CASSPPTSGTDTQYF. Here the CDR3 DNA reads TGTGCCAGCAGTCCGCCGACTAGTGGCACAGATACGCAGTATTTT.

The chain has TRBV11-2 and TRBJ2-7; D possibly corresponds to TRBD1 (6 bases). Germline values: CDR1 SGHAT, CDR2 FQNNGV. The CDR3 consists of 15 residues. Trimming shortened V by 4 bases and J by 0 bases, and 13 bases separated the two germline ends. The CDR3 region is CASSSKDRISYEQYF. CDR3 coding DNA: TGTGCCAGCAGCTCGAAAGACAGGATCTCCTACGAGCAGTACTTC.

The rearrangement uses TRBV4-1 and TRBJ1-2; D is unresolved. There are 13 residues in the CDR3. Per germline, CDR1 MGHRA and CDR2 YSYEKL. The V gene lost 0 bases and the J gene lost 4 bases, with 6 bases spanning the gap. CDR3 sequence: CASSQDLSYGYTF. CDR3 nucleotide sequence: TGCGCCAGCAGCCAAGACCTCAGCTATGGCTACACCTTC.

The chain recombines TRBV3-1 (or the pseudogene TRBV3-2) with TRBJ1-4, with a possible D match to TRBD1 (5 bases). Germline CDR1 LGHDT, CDR2 YNNKEL (reference sequence). CDR3 length: 14 residues. Trimming stripped 1 base from V and 8 bases from J, with 11 bases between. CDR3 residues: CASSQGQGGEKLFF. The CDR3 coding sequence is TGTGCCAGCAGCCAAGGGCAGGGTGGAGAAAAACTGTTTTTT.

The V gene is TRBV6-6, the J gene TRBJ2-2, with 9 bases fitting TRBD2. The V gene's germline CDR1 is MNHNY and CDR2 SVGAGI (reference sequence). V shed 6 bases, J shed 6 bases, and the junction held 20 bases outside the gene matches. CDR3 length equals 19 residues. CDR3 amino acids: CASSSSLAGGLTGAGELFF. The DNA for the CDR3 is TGTGCCAGCAGCTCATCACTAGCGGGCGGACTTACGGGTGCCGGGGAGCTGTTTTTT.

The chain has TRBV5-1 and TRBJ1-2, with 10 nucleotides matching TRBD1. J lost 3 bases, V lost 4 bases, and 3 bases had no gene match. CDR3 length equals 14 residues. The germline V gene has CDR1 SGHRS and CDR2 YFSETQ. CDR3 region: CASSADRGDYGYTF. The CDR3 coding sequence is TGCGCCAGCAGCGCGGACAGGGGGGACTATGGCTACACCTTC.

The chain combines TRBV19 with TRBJ2-2; weak D call: TRBD1 (5 bases). The V and J ends lost 0 bases and 7 bases respectively, with 9 bases between them. From germline, CDR1 is LNHDA and CDR2 SQIVND (reference sequence). This CDR3 contains 14 residues. The CDR3 sequence is CASSIDRVGGELFF. The CDR3 nucleotides read TGTGCCAGTAGTATAGACAGGGTGGGCGGGGAGCTGTTTTTT.

This sequence joins TRBV5-4 and TRBJ1-6, with 7 bases fitting TRBD1. V dropped 4 bases and J dropped 8; count of bases not matched to a gene: 9. The length of the CDR3 is 15 residues. CDR1 is SGHNT, CDR2 YYREEE, per germline (reference sequence). CDR3 in DNA: TGTGCCAGCAGCATGGAGGGGGCAACGTATTCACCCCTCCACTTT. Its protein is CASSMEGATYSPLHF.

CDR3 protein: CAWSRYGAGALHF. In DNA, the CDR3 is TGTGCCTGGAGTAGGTATGGGGCAGGGGCCCTCCACTTT. This rearrangement joins TRBV30 to TRBJ1-6, with D perhaps TRBD1 (6 bases). The CDR3 extends over 13 amino acids. Germline V gene lookup returns CDR1 GTSNPN and CDR2 SVGIG (reference sequence). Trimming pared 2 bases from V and 14 bases from J, leaving 16 bases between.

The rearrangement joins TRBV10-3 to TRBJ2-7; D is perhaps TRBD1 (6 bases). Germline V gene lookup returns CDR1 ENHRY and CDR2 SYGVKD. The CDR3 totals 15 residues. Trimming cost V 0 bases and J 3 bases, with 12 bases left between them. The CDR3 bases are TGTGCCATCAGTGAGTCGCAGGGGAGCAGCTACGAGCAGTACTTC. It specifies CAISESQGSSYEQYF.

The genes are TRBV19 and TRBJ1-2, with a weak D call TRBD1 (6 bases). Germline V CDR1 and CDR2: LNHDA, SQIVND (reference sequence). Trimming left V 5 bases short and J 7 bases short, with 17 bases between. The CDR3 sequence is 14 residues long. DNA for the CDR3: TGTGCCAGTAGTGAAAAGACAGGCAGGGGTGGCTACACCTTC. Translating it yields CASSEKTGRGGYTF.

The chain recombines TRBV10-1 with TRBJ2-3; 13 nucleotides line up with TRBD2. This CDR3 contains 15 residues. V lost 5 bases, J lost 5 bases, and 4 bases stayed unmatched. Germline CDR1 is WNHNN and CDR2 is SYGVQD (reference sequence). CDR3 nucleotides: TGCGCCAGCAGTAGGACTAGCGGGGGTAGAGATACGCAGTATTTT. Translation: CASSRTSGGRDTQYF.

The CDR3 DNA reads TGTGCCAGCAGCCCCCCCCTTCAGACAGCAACTAATGAAAAACTGTTTTTT. Protein product: CASSPPLQTATNEKLFF. The gene calls are TRBV11-2 and TRBJ1-4; TRBD1 is a possible D gene (5 bases). V gave up 5 bases and J gave up 0 bases, with 16 bases separating them. The germline CDR1 and CDR2 sequences are SGHAT and FQNNGV. The CDR3 is 17 amino acids. Based on the CDR3 plus reference TRBV11-2 and TRBJ1-4, the full variable domain is EAGVAQSPRYKIIEKRQSVAFWCNPISGHATLYWYQQILGQGPKLLIQFQNNGVVDDSQLPKDRFSAERLKGVDSTLKIQPAKLEDSAVYLCASSPPLQTATNEKLFFGSGTQLSVL.

The V call is TRBV10-3, the J call TRBJ2-7, with unresolved D. Germline assignment: CDR1 ENHRY and CDR2 SYGVKD. The CDR3 runs 16 residues. The V gene lost 0 bases and the J gene lost 3 bases, with 15 bases spanning the gap. This CDR3 is CAISESKSIRNYEQYF. CDR3 coding DNA: TGTGCCATCAGTGAGTCGAAGTCAATCAGAAACTACGAGCAGTACTTC.

This clone has a handful of counts. The CDR3 is CATSDVAGEKLFF. The CDR3 nucleotides read TGTGCCACCAGTGACGTGGCAGGGGAAAAACTGTTTTTT. The chain has TRBV24-1 and TRBJ1-4; possible D gene TRBD1, 5 bases. This CDR3 region has 13 residues. V lost 4 bases to trimming and J lost 8 bases, with 10 bases between them. Germline V gene lookup returns CDR1 KGHDR and CDR2 SFDVKD.

The chain joins TRBV9 to TRBJ1-4; TRBD1 matches 8 bases. The CDR3 loop spans 15 amino acids. Germline-derived CDR1 and CDR2 are SGDLS and YYNGEE. Unmatched junction bases numbered 6, after V lost 4 bases and J lost 4 bases. The CDR3 coding sequence is TGTGCCAGCAGCCCCAGACAGGGGTTTAATGAAAAACTGTTTTTT. Amino acid sequence: CASSPRQGFNEKLFF.